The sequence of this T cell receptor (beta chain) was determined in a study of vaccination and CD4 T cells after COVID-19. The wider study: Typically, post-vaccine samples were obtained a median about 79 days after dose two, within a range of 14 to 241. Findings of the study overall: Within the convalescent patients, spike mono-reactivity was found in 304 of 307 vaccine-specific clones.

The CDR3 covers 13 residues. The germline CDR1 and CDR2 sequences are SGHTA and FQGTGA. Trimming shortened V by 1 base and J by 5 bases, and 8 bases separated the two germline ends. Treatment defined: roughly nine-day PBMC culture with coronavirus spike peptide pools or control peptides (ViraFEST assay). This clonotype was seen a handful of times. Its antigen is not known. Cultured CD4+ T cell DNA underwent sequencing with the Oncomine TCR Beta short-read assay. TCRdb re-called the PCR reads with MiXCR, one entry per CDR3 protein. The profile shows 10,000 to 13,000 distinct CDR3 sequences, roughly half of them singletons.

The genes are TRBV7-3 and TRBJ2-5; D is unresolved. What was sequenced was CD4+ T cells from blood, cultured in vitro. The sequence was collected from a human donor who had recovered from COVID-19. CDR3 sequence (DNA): TGTGCCAGCAGCTTAAGGATGGGGGAGACCCAGTACTTC. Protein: CASSLRMGETQYF.